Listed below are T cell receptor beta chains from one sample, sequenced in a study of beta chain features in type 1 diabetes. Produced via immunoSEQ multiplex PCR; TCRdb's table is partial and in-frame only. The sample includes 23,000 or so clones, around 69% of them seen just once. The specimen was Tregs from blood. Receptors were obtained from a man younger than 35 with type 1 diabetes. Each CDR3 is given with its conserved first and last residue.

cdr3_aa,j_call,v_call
CASSLQGAPQETQYF,TRBJ2-5,TRBV7-9
CASSPLEGRTRGYTF,TRBJ1-2,TRBV7-8
CASSGAGNTIYF,TRBJ1-3,TRBV6-6
CASTETELNTEAFF,TRBJ1-1,TRBV11-2
CAITRGGSTDTQYF,TRBJ2-3,TRBV10-3
CASSASRGFSYEQYF,TRBJ2-7,TRBV7-9
CASRLTGGSYEQYF,TRBJ2-7,TRBV2
CASSGGTSGAVEQYF,TRBJ2-7,TRBV9
CASSPSSYEQYF,TRBJ2-7,TRBV18
CASSHRQEFAEAFF,TRBJ1-1,TRBV4-2
CASSINTGELFF,TRBJ2-2,TRBV7-2
CASSPGREREFF,TRBJ2-1,TRBV18
CAWSVPGRINQPQHF,TRBJ1-5,TRBV30
CASRLLAGLYEQYF,NA,TRBV27
CASSFQGDVTEAFF,TRBJ1-1,TRBV5-4
CATSRGGLGETQYF,TRBJ2-5,TRBV15
CASSQGQSNTEAFF,TRBJ1-1,TRBV7-6
CAISAAREKQFF,TRBJ2-1,TRBV10-3
CASSSFVHREQFF,TRBJ2-1,TRBV11-2
CASSLAKFYGYTF,TRBJ1-2,TRBV28
CASSLRGTNPEAFF,TRBJ1-1,TRBV7-2